Described below is a single T cell receptor (beta chain) sequence and its context. This specimen comes from a study of T cell changes during pregnancy in multiple sclerosis. Produced via immunoSEQ multiplex PCR; TCRdb's table is partial and in-frame only. This sample carries approximately 88,000 clones, 90% to 95% of them seen once, and the ten largest clones take about 2%. Germline CDR1 MNHNS, CDR2 SASEGT. Trimming took off 0 bases at V and 7 bases at J, with 9 bases between the two ends. The CDR3 is made up of 14 amino acids. V and J are TRBV6-1 and TRBJ1-4; D possibly corresponds to TRBD1 (5 bases). Sample: peripheral blood, taken in the third trimester of pregnancy. This sequence was found in a female donor with multiple sclerosis, enrolled in a pregnancy study. CDR3 nucleotide sequence: TGTGCCAGCAGTGAAGCCAGGGTTGGTGAAAAACTGTTTTTT. This encodes CASSEARVGEKLFF.